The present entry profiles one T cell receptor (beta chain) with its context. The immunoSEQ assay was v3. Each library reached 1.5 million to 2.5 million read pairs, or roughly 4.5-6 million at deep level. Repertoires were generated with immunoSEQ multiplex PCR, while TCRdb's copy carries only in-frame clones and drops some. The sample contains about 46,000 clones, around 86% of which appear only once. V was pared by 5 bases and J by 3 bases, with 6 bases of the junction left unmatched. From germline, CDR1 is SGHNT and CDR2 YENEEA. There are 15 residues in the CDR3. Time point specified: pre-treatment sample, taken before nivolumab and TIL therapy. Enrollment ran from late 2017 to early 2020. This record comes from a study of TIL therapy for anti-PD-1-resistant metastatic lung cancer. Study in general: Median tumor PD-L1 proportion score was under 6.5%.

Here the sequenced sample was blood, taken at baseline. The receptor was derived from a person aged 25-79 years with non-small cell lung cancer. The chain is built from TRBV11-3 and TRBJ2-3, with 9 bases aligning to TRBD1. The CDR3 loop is CASSITGGLTDTQYF. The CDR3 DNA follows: TGTGCCAGCAGCATCACAGGGGGCTTAACAGATACGCAGTATTTT. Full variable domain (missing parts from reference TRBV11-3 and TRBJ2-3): EAGVVQSPRYKIIEKKQPVAFWCNPISGHNTLYWYLQNLGQGPELLIRYENEEAVDDSQLPKDRFSAERLKGVDSTLKIQPAELGDSAVYLCASSITGGLTDTQYFGPGTRLTVL.